This section outlines one TCR beta chain sequence together with its context. Its antigen specificity is not known. Base quality data are lacking; no much larger clone is found one base away. This entry belongs to a study of shared clonotypes between healthy human individuals (dated by TCRdb to the early 2020s). A note on the overall study: A couple of women and a few men aged 18 to 49 years were included in the cohort. Per donor, three plates each were used for CD4 naive and CD4 memory, two for CD8 naive, and one for CD8 memory. To estimate repertoire size and how much clonotype sharing occurs between individuals, the study deeply sequenced the blood TCR repertoires of five or six healthy adults. To increase sequencing depth and limit assay-specific biases, TCR repertoire library preparation and sequencing were carried out by different laboratories using diverse techniques. Between about 0.8 and 8.9 billion PBMCs per donor were obtained by leukapheresis.

The junction carries 11 bases between V and J, which are trimmed by 5 bases and 9 bases respectively. CDR1 and CDR2 are read off the germline V gene (reference sequence) as DFQATT and SNEGSKA. Including cysteine and phenylalanine, the CDR3 has 10 amino acids. The retained sequence is limited to the CDR3, 30 bases, with the frame set at the first base. TCR CDR3 regions were amplified from genomic DNA by multiplex PCR using the deep immunoSEQ assay. Extracted genomic DNA from each cell subset was spread evenly across all wells of several immunoSEQ 96-well plates, with each plate serving as a replicate. For sorted subsets, each replicate PCR was loaded with 200 to 250 ng genomic DNA, equivalent to some 31,000 T cell genomes. Purified libraries were measured with a Qubit 3.0 fluorometer, size-checked on a Bioanalyzer 2100, and measured again with the KAPA Library Quantification kit. A separate single-read 150-cycle Illumina NextSeq 550 flow cell was used to sequence each immunoSEQ 96-well plate. Per the source publication's procedure: Because the immunoSEQ output held only junctional sequences and lacked quality scores, the filtering could not match the filtering applied to full-length reads. Sequences were annotated with PyIR, a Python wrapper for IgBLAST v1.9, using IMGT germline references to assign V/J genes and CDR3. Reads with weak V/J assignments (E-value above 1e-6), missing CDR3, stop codons, out-of-frame junctions, or ambiguous translated residues were removed. V3J clonotypes were defined as sequences sharing the same inferred V gene, J gene, and CDR3 amino acid sequence. The percentage overlap between two repertoires was calculated by dividing the number of shared unique clonotypes by the size of the smaller repertoire. Richness of each repertoire was evaluated using RTK rarefaction, the Chao1 estimator, and Recon v2.1 estimates of unobserved clonotypes. Generation probabilities were computed with OLGA for all TCRbeta clonotypes obtained by the gDNA method from a handful of donors. TCRdb mirrors the immuneACCESS table, restricted to in-frame sequences. Some clones are absent from its copies; in checked studies, under half trace to an unresolved V gene, and the reason for the others is unknown. The V and J calls and clone size come from that table; D and trimming were worked out from the DNA. The sample has some 2,500,000 clones on record, 93% of them singletons. The ten largest clones add up to 0.35% to 0.45% of the sample.

The donors were healthy, HIV-negative adults with no recently reported acute infections or vaccinations. Only Caucasian adults living in Nashville, Tennessee, USA were represented among the donors. CD4+ T cells were enriched by magnetic negative selection, after which naive cells were positively selected on CD45RA and the negative fraction was taken as the memory subset. Blood was collected by leukapheresis, and PBMCs were isolated by Ficoll-Histopaque density gradient centrifugation and then cryopreserved in liquid nitrogen vapor phase. Analytical flow cytometry was used to check the purity and quantity of each magnetically sorted T cell population. Each sorted fraction had its genomic DNA isolated and then quantified by UV absorbance on a Nanodrop 2000c. Points the paper makes about the study in general: Sampling was limited to blood, and TCR repertoires in tissue likely differ from TCR repertoires in blood. Based on pairwise subsampling, the degree of clonotype sharing among donors was expected to be affected by sequencing depth. Clonotypes shared by all four sorted-subset donors showed higher generation probabilities than non-shared clonotypes. Incomplete sequencing was indicated by rarefaction of sorted-subset datasets, despite the large sequencing depth. Naive subsets generally had larger estimated clonotype richness than memory subsets did. Sharing across several donors was observed for 4.5% to 6.5% of naive CD4, under 4% of naive CD8, around 2.5% of memory CD4, and 0.4% of memory CD8 clonotypes. Because the study included only a small number of donors, the genetic and exposure-history diversity represented was limited.

This receptor was taken from a man younger than 35 in good health. Some clones in this sample may be carry-over from other donors' samples. The sequencing sample was made of naive CD4+ T cells from PBMCs. In the paper's terms, the cell subset or site label means: CD45RA+ positively selected. Recombination joined TRBV20-1 with TRBJ2-7, with no confident D gene call. In nucleotide form, the sequence is TGCAGTGCTCCGACGGTGGGGCAGTACTTC. It is translated as CSAPTVGQYF.